Sequencing of this T cell receptor beta chain was carried out in a study of blood T cells in healthy people across ages. Study-level points and caveats: Long-lived donors exceeded aged donors in naive CD4+ cells and diversity.

Concerning this clonotype: What it binds is unknown.

This CDR3 has 15 amino acids. Germline assignment: CDR1 SGHTA and CDR2 FQGNSA. A second PCR, run for about 6 to 11 cycles, used a sample-barcoded 5' primer plus a J-beta primer mix. Using its own MiXCR run on the 5' RACE reads, TCRdb lists one record per CDR3 protein. The table lists around 500,000 distinct CDR3 sequences, roughly 48% of them singletons. This clonotype was obtained from a man older than 75 in good health. Sequencing was done on a sample of blood. V gene TRBV7-2 combines with J gene TRBJ2-1, with D perhaps matching TRBD2 (5 bases). The DNA end lines up better with TRBJ2-7; the J call may be wrong. CDR3 residues: CASSPFGQIGDEQYF. The CDR3 coding sequence is TGTGCCAGCAGCCCCTTCGGGCAGATCGGGGACGAGCAGTACTTC.